This is a list of T cell receptor beta chains from one sample in a study of T-cell reconstitution after alpha-beta-depleted transplantation in children. In TCRdb, the PCR reads were re-called with MiXCR into one record per CDR3 protein. In the table there are approximately 240,000 distinct CDR3 sequences, 9.7% of which are singletons. The sequencing used PBMCs from the stem cell graft donor, collected from the stem cell graft. The receptors derive from a human donor who donated a stem cell graft to a child with SCID. Each CDR3 is given with its conserved first and last residue. Size tells how often a clone was seen (once, few, many) or the class of an expanded clone, and some rows leave it out.

j_call | clone_size | v_call | cdr3_aa
TRBJ2-1 | . | TRBV15 | CATSRVGLYNEQFF
TRBJ1-2 | many | TRBV18 | CASSSLPGTGGASPYGYTF
TRBJ1-6 | many | TRBV20-1 | CSATGTDNSPLHF
TRBJ2-1 | many | TRBV7-2 | CASSQGLAGGYSYNEQFF
TRBJ2-2 | many | TRBV27 | CASSFWTGELFF
TRBJ1-1 | many | TRBV7-9 | CASSLEGGRTEAFF
TRBJ1-3 | . | TRBV6-2/TRBV6-3 | CASSLSGTAESSGNTIYF
TRBJ1-2 | many | TRBV20-1 | CSARPPGGDGYTF
TRBJ2-5 | many | TRBV7-6 | CASSLRTSSRETQYF
TRBJ2-3 | . | TRBV28 | CASRTKAGGRTDTQYF
TRBJ2-5 | many | TRBV20-1 | CSALQGNRETQYF
TRBJ2-3 | . | TRBV7-9 | CASSPGLAPGTDTQYF
TRBJ1-4 | many | TRBV20-1 | CSAVATNEKLFF
TRBJ1-5 | few | TRBV6-1 | CASSEWVGRDNQPQHF
TRBJ1-1 | many | TRBV20-1 | CSVRAGKAGTEAFF
TRBJ2-2 | many | TRBV7-9 | CASSFSQLNTGELFF
TRBJ1-2 | few | TRBV29-1 | CSVGPQGDYGYTF
TRBJ2-2 | few | TRBV10-3 | CAISETSGGFNTGELFF
TRBJ2-1 | many | TRBV12-3/TRBV12-4 | CASSLGIGLAGDEQFF
TRBJ2-1 | many | TRBV29-1 | CSVEDRGTEQFF
TRBJ2-2 | many | TRBV12-3/TRBV12-4 | CASLRLAGGPGTGELFF
TRBJ2-3 | many | TRBV28 | CASRGTGSTTDTQYF
TRBJ1-1 | . | TRBV18 | CASSPARGGTEAFF
TRBJ2-5 | many | TRBV5-1 | CASSLSVSSETQYF
TRBJ1-2 | many | TRBV19 | CASSIIGRYGYTF
TRBJ1-6 | many | TRBV20-1 | CSTHRERGNSPLHF
TRBJ2-1 | many | TRBV5-1 | CASSLAANSYNEQFF
TRBJ2-2 | many | TRBV9 | CASSVEGELAGGPGELFF
TRBJ1-2 | many | TRBV6-1 | CASSELWDRGDGYTF
TRBJ2-7 | many | TRBV5-1 | CASSLRTENYEQYF
TRBJ2-7 | few | TRBV10-3 | CAISEQRQGLGEQYF
TRBJ2-5 | . | TRBV6-1 | CANSVYQETQYF
TRBJ2-3 | many | TRBV7-2 | CASSTRTSGGTDTQYF
TRBJ1-6 | few | TRBV7-2 | CASSLIPQGKNSPLHF
TRBJ1-1 | many | TRBV5-5 | CASSLGADSRNTEAFF
TRBJ1-1 | few | TRBV6-1 | CASRTGRLTNTEAFF
TRBJ2-7 | many | TRBV5-1 | CASSPLSTMSSYEQYF
TRBJ2-2 | few | TRBV11-2 | CASSLRLAGEGGAGELFF
TRBJ2-2 | many | TRBV7-6 | CASSLVSRGANTGELFF
TRBJ1-3 | many | TRBV6-1 | CASSQAPSGNTIYF
TRBJ1-2 | many | TRBV10-3 | CAISGGTGDYGYTF
TRBJ1-5 | . | TRBV10-3 | CAISEWQTNQPQHF
TRBJ1-5 | many | TRBV28 | CASSFGQGFRQPQHF
TRBJ2-1 | many | TRBV7-2 | CASSGPGQGLGNEQFF
TRBJ1-2 | . | TRBV4-2 | CAMGPRLLGYGYTF
TRBJ2-1 | many | TRBV5-1 | CASSRGLADYNEQFF
TRBJ2-1 | many | TRBV7-2 | CASSGNRGSSYNEQFF
TRBJ2-1 | many | TRBV15 | CATSRDREQFF
TRBJ2-5 | once | TRBV11-2 | CASSLLRGGETQYF